The next 16 T cell receptor beta chains were all read from a single sample in a study of blood T cell repertoires in COVID-19. Produced via immunoSEQ multiplex PCR; TCRdb's table is partial and in-frame only. The sample includes fewer than 350,000 clones, roughly 93% of them seen just once. The sample consisted of PBMCs or T cells enriched from blood (not recorded which). Receptors were obtained from a woman aged 40 to 55 with acute COVID-19.

J is TRBJ2-1 and V is TRBV9; 13 bases align to TRBD2. Trimming cost V 2 bases and J 9 bases; bases outside gene matches: 5. The CDR3 covers 15 residues. Per the germline V gene, CDR1 is SGDLS and CDR2 is YYNGEE. In DNA, the CDR3 is TGTGCCAGCAGCGTTACTAGCGGGGGGGCAGGTGAGCAGTTCTTC. This sequence encodes CASSVTSGGAGEQFF.

The V and J genes are TRBV4-1 and TRBJ2-1; D may be TRBD2 (6 bases). The length of the CDR3 is 16 residues. Germline CDR1 is MGHRA and CDR2 is YSYEKL. Trimming pared 0 bases from V and 3 bases from J, leaving 12 bases between. The CDR3, as DNA: TGCGCCAGCAGCCAAGATTCACGCGGGGACTACAATGAGCAGTTCTTC. Amino acid sequence: CASSQDSRGDYNEQFF.

V usage is TRBV6-6 and J usage is TRBJ1-1; 9 bases map to TRBD1. V trimming: 5 bases; J trimming: 5 bases; junction bases outside the gene matches: 6. Germline assignment: CDR1 MNHNY and CDR2 SVGAGI (reference sequence). This CDR3 comprises 14 residues. Written as DNA, the CDR3 is TGTGCCAGCAGTCCGACAGGGGGGGCGACTGAAGCTTTCTTT. As protein: CASSPTGGATEAFF.

J is TRBJ1-2 and V is TRBV12-3 or TRBV12-4; no clear D. The CDR3 spans 12 residues. V lost 5 bases and J 9 bases, leaving 13 bases between the germline ends. CDR3 in DNA: TGTGCCAGCAGTAAAGGGAGCTTGAGCTACACCTTC. Translation gives CASSKGSLSYTF.

V and J are TRBV5-4 and TRBJ2-3; 10 nucleotides agree with TRBD2. CDR1 is SGHNT and CDR2 is YYREEE in the germline V gene (reference sequence). This CDR3 contains 15 residues. The V gene end was trimmed by 0 bases and the J gene end by 6 bases; junction bases not matched to a gene: 4. Here the CDR3 DNA reads TGTGCCAGCAGCTTGGCCAGAGCGGGGGGGGATACGCAGTATTTT. It is translated as CASSLARAGGDTQYF.

The V and J genes are TRBV3-1 (or the pseudogene TRBV3-2) and TRBJ2-1, with TRBD2 identical over 8 bases. Germline trimming cut 1 base from V and 14 bases from J; bases unmatched to any gene: 4. Germline values: CDR1 LGHDT, CDR2 YNNKEL (reference sequence). The CDR3 covers 12 residues. The CDR3, as DNA: TGTGCCAGCAGCCAAGGCGGGGGGTTAAAGTTCTTC. Encoded protein: CASSQGGGLKFF.

This chain uses TRBV19 with TRBJ1-3, with a tentative D call TRBD1 (6 bases). Between the trimmed V and J ends, which lost 5 bases and 2 bases, there was a span of 16 bases. From germline, CDR1 is LNHDA and CDR2 SQIVND (reference sequence). The CDR3 is 16 amino acids. The CDR3 DNA reads TGTGCCAGTAGTCGGAGTAAGGGACACGCTGGAAACACCATATATTTT. Translated: CASSRSKGHAGNTIYF.

The chain has TRBV4-3 and TRBJ2-5, with 8 positions matching TRBD2. Germline CDR1 reads LGHNA; CDR2 reads YSLEER. Unmatched junction bases numbered 8, after V lost 0 bases and J lost 5 bases. CDR3 length: 16 residues. The CDR3 loop reads CASSQDTGGRQETQYF. CDR3 DNA: TGCGCCAGCAGCCAAGATACCGGCGGGAGGCAGGAGACCCAGTACTTC.

The chain couples TRBV9 to TRBJ2-3; 7 bases are a match to TRBD1. The CDR3 has 15 residues. V gave up 1 base and J gave up 3 bases; unmatched junction bases: 5. Germline CDR1 is SGDLS and CDR2 is YYNGEE. Written as DNA, the CDR3 is TGTGCCAGCAGCGTACGACAGGGTTGGACAGATACGCAGTATTTT. Its protein product is CASSVRQGWTDTQYF.

This clone was seen more than once but under ten times. The chain joins TRBV7-9 to TRBJ1-2, with 7 positions matching TRBD1. Trimming cost V 4 bases and J 5 bases; bases outside gene matches: 7. The CDR3 is 14 residues long. The germline gives CDR1 SEHNR, CDR2 FQNEAQ (reference sequence). The CDR3: CASSSKGGSYGYTF. Here the CDR3 DNA reads TGTGCCAGCAGCTCCAAAGGGGGCTCATATGGCTACACCTTC.

The J gene is TRBJ1-2, the V gene TRBV28, with D possibly TRBD1 on 5 matching bases. In germline, CDR1 is MDHEN, CDR2 SYDVKM. Trimming shortened V by 6 bases and J by 8 bases, and 19 bases separated the two germline ends. This CDR3 is built from 14 residues. The CDR3 here is CASRFGPRVNGYTF. The CDR3 DNA is TGTGCCAGCAGGTTTGGGCCCAGGGTTAACGGCTACACCTTC.

The V and J genes are TRBV4-1 and TRBJ2-3, with a tentative D call TRBD1 (6 bases). V lost 4 bases and J lost 4, with 15 bases in between. Germline V gene lookup returns CDR1 MGHRA and CDR2 YSYEKL. The CDR3 runs to 15 residues. CDR3 sequence: CASSLGVGAPDTQYF. CDR3 DNA: TGCGCCAGCAGCCTCGGAGTGGGGGCACCAGATACGCAGTATTTT.

The rearrangement uses TRBV19 and TRBJ2-7; D is possibly TRBD2 (6 bases). CDR1 and CDR2 (germline): LNHDA, SQIVND (reference sequence). The V end was cut by 2 bases, the J end by 1 base, with 9 bases between. CDR3 size: 14 residues. The CDR3 DNA is TGTGCCAGTAGTATATCTAGCGATTCCTACGAGCAGTACTTC. It translates to CASSISSDSYEQYF.

The rearrangement joins TRBV18 to TRBJ1-1, with D possibly TRBD1 on 5 matching bases. Trimming shortened V by 5 bases and J by 0 bases, and 10 bases separated the two germline ends. This CDR3 spans 14 amino acids. The V gene's germline CDR1 is KGHSH and CDR2 LQKENI. Here the CDR3 reads CASSGGTVNTEAFF. CDR3 nucleotides: TGTGCCAGCTCAGGGGGGACGGTGAACACTGAAGCTTTCTTT.

The V gene is TRBV5-1, the J gene TRBJ2-3; TRBD2 is a possible D gene (6 bases). Trimming cost V 5 bases and J 2 bases, with 12 bases left between them. CDR1 is SGHRS and CDR2 is YFSETQ in the germline V gene. The CDR3 spans 14 residues. The CDR3 reads CASSLEGTTDTQYF. As DNA, the CDR3 is TGCGCCAGCAGTCTGGAGGGGACCACAGATACGCAGTATTTT.

The chain links TRBV6-5 to TRBJ1-5; tentatively, D is TRBD1 (6 bases). V gave up 6 bases and J gave up 5 bases, with 11 bases separating them. Germline CDR1 and CDR2: MNHEY and SVGAGI. The CDR3 has 13 amino acids. CDR3 amino acids: CASSDRSDQPQHF. The CDR3 DNA sequence: TGTGCCAGCAGCGACAGGTCTGATCAGCCCCAGCATTTT.